The 10 T cell receptor beta chains reported below all come from one sample, sequenced in a study of vaccination and CD4 T cells after COVID-19 (dated by TCRdb to 2022 to 2024). Receptor libraries were prepared by PCR. The instrument given in TCRdb is Illumina iSeq 100. TCR sequencing of DNA from cultured CD4+ T cells used the Oncomine TCR Beta short-read assay at the Johns Hopkins FTIC core. The public reads were quality trimmed at Q25 with fastp and then assembled into clones with MiXCR by TCRdb, keeping productive beta chains. CDR3 protein duplicates are merged, each entry listing the most common genes and DNA. The sample records 15,000 to 20,000 distinct CDR3 sequences, 44% of which are singletons. Clones ranked in the top ten supply 3.7% of the sample. These receptors lack a known antigen. What this sample's treatment or condition label stands for: approximately nine-day PBMC culture with coronavirus spike peptide pools or control peptides (ViraFEST assay).

Sequenced sample: CD4+ T cells from blood, cultured in vitro. The receptors shown here come from a human donor who had recovered from COVID-19.

This clonotype was seen a handful of times. The chain has TRBV6-1 and TRBJ2-5, with 12 bases identical to TRBD2. Germline V CDR1 and CDR2: MNHNS, SASEGT. The CDR3 is made up of 18 amino acids. Trimming removed 2 bases from V and 5 bases from J; junction bases left unmatched: 12. CDR3 loop: CASSESRLAGGPWETQYF. CDR3 nucleotide sequence: TGTGCCAGCAGTGAATCACGTCTAGCGGGAGGGCCCTGGGAGACCCAGTACTTC.

The V gene is TRBV28, the J gene TRBJ2-7, with D tentatively TRBD1 or TRBD2 (5 bases each). The V gene's germline CDR1 is MDHEN and CDR2 SYDVKM. The CDR3 has 15 residues. V was trimmed by 2 bases and J by 3 bases, leaving 14 bases between them. The CDR3 DNA reads as TGTGCCAGCAGTTTAAGGGCAGGGACCCGCTACGAGCAGTACTTC. Amino acids: CASSLRAGTRYEQYF.

This chain joins TRBV14 and TRBJ1-2; D remains unclear. The germline V gene encodes CDR1 SGHDN and CDR2 FVKESK. With 5 bases removed from V and 7 bases from J, the gap between germline ends came to 17 bases. CDR3 length: 14 amino acids. CDR3 coding DNA: TGTGCCAGCAGCTCTGGATCCAACCCCCTTGGCTACACCTTC. Encoded protein: CASSSGSNPLGYTF. Full variable domain (rest looked up from reference TRBV14 and TRBJ1-2): EAGVTQFPSHSVIEKGQTVTLRCDPISGHDNLYWYRRVMGKEIKFLLHFVKESKQDESGMPNNRFLAERTGGTYSTLKVQPAELEDSGVYFCASSSGSNPLGYTFGSGTRLTVV.

The CDR3 reads CASRQDRGASYEQYF. DNA for the CDR3: TGTGCCAGCAGGCAGGACAGGGGGGCCTCCTACGAGCAGTACTTC. This chain joins TRBV6-1 and TRBJ2-7; 10 bases match TRBD1. Germline assignment: CDR1 MNHNS and CDR2 SASEGT. Trimming cost V 6 bases and J 0 bases; bases outside gene matches: 5. This CDR3 region has 15 residues.

The chain has TRBV7-2 and TRBJ2-1; D perhaps matches TRBD1 (6 bases). Per germline, CDR1 SGHTA and CDR2 FQGNSA. The V and J ends lost 5 bases and 2 bases respectively, with 13 bases between them. The CDR3 is 15 amino acids. In DNA, the CDR3 is TGTGCCAGCAGCCGCTCAGGGGCCGCCTACAATGAGCAGTTCTTC. It is translated as CASSRSGAAYNEQFF.

The chain joins TRBV4-3 to TRBJ2-1; tentative D call: TRBD1 (6 bases). Germline CDR1 is LGHNA and CDR2 is YSLEER. V was cut by 0 bases and J by 3 bases, with 12 bases left in between. The CDR3 totals 16 residues. The CDR3 coding sequence is TGCGCCAGCAGCCAAGATAGGGGGTACCGCTACAATGAGCAGTTCTTC. This encodes CASSQDRGYRYNEQFF.

This clonotype was seen a handful of times. The chain combines TRBV20-1 with TRBJ2-3, with 13 bases matching TRBD2. CDR1 and CDR2 from the germline V gene are DFQATT and SNEGSKA (reference sequence). The CDR3 runs to 16 residues. V trimming: 3 bases; J trimming: 4 bases; junction bases outside the gene matches: 7. The CDR3 spells CSASPGLAGVADTQYF. CDR3 in DNA: TGCAGTGCTAGCCCTGGACTAGCGGGAGTCGCAGATACGCAGTATTTT.

This clonotype appeared a few times. The chain joins TRBV7-2 to TRBJ1-2; tentative D call: TRBD1 (6 bases). Trimming took 4 bases from V and 2 from J, leaving 14 bases between them. In germline, CDR1 is SGHTA, CDR2 FQGNSA. The CDR3 is 15 amino acids. CDR3 amino acids: CASSSWTARNYGYTF. CDR3 DNA: TGTGCCAGCAGCTCCTGGACAGCGAGAAACTATGGCTACACCTTC.

This clonotype was picked up a small number of times. The CDR3 loop is CASSSLGGPGTDTQYF. CDR3 sequence (DNA): TGTGCCAGCAGCTCTTTGGGAGGGCCCGGCACAGATACGCAGTATTTT. The V gene is TRBV7-3, the J gene TRBJ2-3; 7 bases map to TRBD2. Germline V gene data show CDR1 as SGHTA and CDR2 as FQGTGA. V lost 4 bases and J lost 1; bases outside the gene matches: 8. This CDR3 contains 16 residues.

The CDR3 loop is CAIQGGSGANVLTF. CDR3 bases: TGTGCCATCCAGGGCGGCTCTGGGGCCAACGTCCTGACTTTC. The V gene is TRBV10-3, the J gene TRBJ2-6; a weak D match, TRBD1 (5 bases). Germline lookup yields CDR1 ENHRY and CDR2 SYGVKD. The CDR3 is made up of 14 amino acids. V gave up 8 bases and J gave up 0 bases, with 8 bases separating them.